Below, one TCR beta chain is given with its context. The CDR3 is 19 amino acids. The source of the sample is a study of blood T cell repertoires in COVID-19. Study at large: The United States, Italy and Spain supplied acute and convalescent COVID-19 samples. Nucleic acid was either cDNA or gDNA, and it came from T cells, B-cell-depleted T cells, or PBMCs.

In the original processing: By means of reference gene primer amplification, nucleated cell counts were estimated. Measured with immunoSEQ multiplex PCR; TCRdb has only the in-frame clones, and not every one. That table furnishes V, J and clone size, whereas the DNA furnished D and trimming. The repertoire holds around 480,000 clones, with about 91% as singletons. Seattle enrolled patients during active infection and tracked them longitudinally. V and J are TRBV21-1 and TRBJ2-7; TRBD1 was called by the table and not checked on the DNA. TRBV21-1 represents a pseudogene. The sequenced sample consisted of peripheral blood. This TCR came from a woman in her forties or fifties with COVID-19, enrolled during active disease. The CDR3 loop reads CASSKKFRAHRAWNYEQYF. As DNA, the CDR3 is TGTGCCAGCAGCAAGAAATTCCGCGCTCACAGGGCATGGAACTACGAGCAGTACTTC.